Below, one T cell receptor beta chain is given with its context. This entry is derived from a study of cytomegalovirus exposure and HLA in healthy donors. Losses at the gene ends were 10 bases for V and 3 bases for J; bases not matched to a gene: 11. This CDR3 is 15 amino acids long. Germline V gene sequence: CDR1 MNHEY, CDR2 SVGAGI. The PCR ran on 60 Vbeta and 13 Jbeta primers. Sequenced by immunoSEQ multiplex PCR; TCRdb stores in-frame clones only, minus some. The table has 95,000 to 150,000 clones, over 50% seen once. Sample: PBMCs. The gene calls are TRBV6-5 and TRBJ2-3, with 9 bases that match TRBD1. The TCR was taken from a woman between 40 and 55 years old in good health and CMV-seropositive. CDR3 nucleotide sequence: TGTGCCAACCGACTTGCCGGGACAGGGACAGATACGCAGTATTTT. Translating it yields CANRLAGTGTDTQYF.